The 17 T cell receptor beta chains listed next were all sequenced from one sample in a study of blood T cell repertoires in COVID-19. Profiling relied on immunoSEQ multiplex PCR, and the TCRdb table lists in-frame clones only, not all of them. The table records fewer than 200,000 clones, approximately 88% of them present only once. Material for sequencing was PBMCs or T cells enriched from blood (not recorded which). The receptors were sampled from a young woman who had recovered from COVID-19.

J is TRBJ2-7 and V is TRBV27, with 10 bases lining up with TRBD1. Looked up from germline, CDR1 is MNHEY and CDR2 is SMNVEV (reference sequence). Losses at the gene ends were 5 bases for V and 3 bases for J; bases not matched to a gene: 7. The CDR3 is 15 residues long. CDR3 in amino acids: CASSRQGAMLYEQYF. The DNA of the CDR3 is TGTGCCAGCAGTCGACAGGGGGCGATGCTCTACGAGCAGTACTTC.

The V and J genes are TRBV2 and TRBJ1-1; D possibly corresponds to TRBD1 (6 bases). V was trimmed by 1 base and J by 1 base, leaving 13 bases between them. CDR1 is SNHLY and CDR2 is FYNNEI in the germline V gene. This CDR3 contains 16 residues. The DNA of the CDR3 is TGTGCCAGCAGTGAAGAGAGGGGGGGCAGGAACACTGAAGCTTTCTTT. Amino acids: CASSEERGGRNTEAFF. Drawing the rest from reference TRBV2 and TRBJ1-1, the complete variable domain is EPEVTQTPSHQVTQMGQEVILRCVPISNHLYFYWYRQILGQKVEFLVSFYNNEISEKSEIFDDQFSVERPDGSNFTLKIRSTKLEDSAMYFCASSEERGGRNTEAFFGQGTRLTVV.

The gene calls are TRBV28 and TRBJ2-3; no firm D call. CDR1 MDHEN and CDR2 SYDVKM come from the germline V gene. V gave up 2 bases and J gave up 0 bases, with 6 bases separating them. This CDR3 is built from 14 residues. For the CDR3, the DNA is TGTGCCAGCAGTTTAGTAGATAGCACAGATACGCAGTATTTT. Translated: CASSLVDSTDTQYF.

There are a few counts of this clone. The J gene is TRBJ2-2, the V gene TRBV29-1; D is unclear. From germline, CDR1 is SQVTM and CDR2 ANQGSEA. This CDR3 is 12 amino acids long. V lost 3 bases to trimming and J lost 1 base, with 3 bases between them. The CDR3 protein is CSVDGNTGELFF. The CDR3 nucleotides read TGCAGCGTTGACGGGAACACCGGGGAGCTGTTTTTT.

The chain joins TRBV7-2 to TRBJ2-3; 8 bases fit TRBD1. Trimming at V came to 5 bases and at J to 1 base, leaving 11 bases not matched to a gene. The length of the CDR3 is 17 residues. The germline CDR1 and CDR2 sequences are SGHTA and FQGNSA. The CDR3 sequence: CASSTGTGQVGTDTQYF. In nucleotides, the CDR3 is TGTGCCAGCAGCACCGGGACAGGACAAGTGGGCACAGATACGCAGTATTTT.

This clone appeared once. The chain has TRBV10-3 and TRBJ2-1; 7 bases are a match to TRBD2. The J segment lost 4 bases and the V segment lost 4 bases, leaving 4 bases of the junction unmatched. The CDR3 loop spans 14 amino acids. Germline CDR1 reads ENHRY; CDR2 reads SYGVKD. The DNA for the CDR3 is TGTGCCATCAGTGTACGGGGGGATTACAATGAGCAGTTCTTC. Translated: CAISVRGDYNEQFF.

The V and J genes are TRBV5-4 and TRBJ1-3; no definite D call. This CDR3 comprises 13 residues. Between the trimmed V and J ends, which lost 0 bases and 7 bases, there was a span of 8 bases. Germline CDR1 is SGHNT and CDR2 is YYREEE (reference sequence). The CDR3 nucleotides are TGTGCCAGCAGCTTGGTCCCAGGCAACACCATATATTTT. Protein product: CASSLVPGNTIYF.

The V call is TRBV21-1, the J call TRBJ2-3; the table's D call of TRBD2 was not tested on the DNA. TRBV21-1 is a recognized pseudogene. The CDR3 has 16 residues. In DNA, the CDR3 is TGTGCCAGCAGCAAAGGGCGGGCAGACCTCACAGATACGCAGTATTTT. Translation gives CASSKGRADLTDTQYF.

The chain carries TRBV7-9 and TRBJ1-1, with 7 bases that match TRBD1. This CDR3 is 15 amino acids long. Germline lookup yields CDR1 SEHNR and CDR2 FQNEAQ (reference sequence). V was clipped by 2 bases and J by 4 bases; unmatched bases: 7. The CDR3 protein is CASSLWPGGSTEAFF. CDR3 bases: TGTGCCAGCAGCTTATGGCCAGGGGGGAGCACTGAAGCTTTCTTT.

The CDR3: CASSGASGYGYTF. CDR3 DNA: TGCGCCAGCTCGGGAGCAAGCGGCTATGGCTACACCTTC. The gene calls are TRBV5-1 and TRBJ1-2; no clear D gene. The CDR3 is 13 residues long. The germline V gene has CDR1 SGHRS and CDR2 YFSETQ. The V and J ends lost 7 bases and 4 bases respectively, with 14 bases between them.

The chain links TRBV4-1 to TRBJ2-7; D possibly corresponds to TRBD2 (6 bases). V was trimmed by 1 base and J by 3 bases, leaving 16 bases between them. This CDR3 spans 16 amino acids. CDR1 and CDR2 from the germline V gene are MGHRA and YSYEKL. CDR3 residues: CASSQAVVVGGYEQYF. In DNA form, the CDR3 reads TGCGCCAGCAGCCAAGCGGTGGTCGTGGGGGGCTACGAGCAGTACTTC.

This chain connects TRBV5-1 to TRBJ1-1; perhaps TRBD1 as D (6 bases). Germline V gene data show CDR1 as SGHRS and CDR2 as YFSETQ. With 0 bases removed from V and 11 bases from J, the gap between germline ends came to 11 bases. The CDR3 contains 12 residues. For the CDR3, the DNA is TGCGCCAGCAGCTTGGCACAGGGTTACGCTTTCTTT. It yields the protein CASSLAQGYAFF.

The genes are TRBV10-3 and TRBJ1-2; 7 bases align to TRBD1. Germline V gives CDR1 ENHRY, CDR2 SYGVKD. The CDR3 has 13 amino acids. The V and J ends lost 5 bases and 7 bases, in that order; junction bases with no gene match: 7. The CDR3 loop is CAISRGQPPGYTF. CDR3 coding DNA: TGTGCCATCAGTAGGGGACAGCCACCTGGCTACACCTTC.

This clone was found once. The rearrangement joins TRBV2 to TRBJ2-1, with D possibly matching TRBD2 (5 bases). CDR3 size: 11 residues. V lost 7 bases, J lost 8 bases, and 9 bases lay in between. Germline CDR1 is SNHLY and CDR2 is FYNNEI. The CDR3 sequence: CASNRRDEQFF. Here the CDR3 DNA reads TGTGCCAGCAACCGGCGGGATGAGCAGTTCTTC.

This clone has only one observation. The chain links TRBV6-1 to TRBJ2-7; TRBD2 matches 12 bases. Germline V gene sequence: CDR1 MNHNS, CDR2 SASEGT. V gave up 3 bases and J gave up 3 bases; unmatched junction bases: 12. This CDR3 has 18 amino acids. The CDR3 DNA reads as TGTGCCAGCAGTGACAGGACTAGCGGGATGTCGTCACGCTACGAGCAGTACTTC. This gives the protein CASSDRTSGMSSRYEQYF.

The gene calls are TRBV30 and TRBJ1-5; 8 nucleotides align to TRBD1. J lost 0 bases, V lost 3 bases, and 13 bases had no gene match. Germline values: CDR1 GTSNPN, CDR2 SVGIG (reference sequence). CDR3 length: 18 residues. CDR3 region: CAWSRDRSTTASNQPQHF. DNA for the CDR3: TGTGCCTGGAGCCGGGACAGGAGTACAACCGCTAGCAATCAGCCCCAGCATTTT.

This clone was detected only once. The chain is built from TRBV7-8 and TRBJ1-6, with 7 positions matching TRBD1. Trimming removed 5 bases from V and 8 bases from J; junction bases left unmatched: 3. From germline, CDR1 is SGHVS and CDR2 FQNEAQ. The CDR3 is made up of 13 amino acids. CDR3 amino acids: CASSIDRDSPLHF. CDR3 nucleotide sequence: TGTGCCAGCAGCATCGACAGGGATTCACCCCTCCACTTT.